These T cell receptor beta chains were read from a single sample in a study of molecular identifiers for immune sequencing clone quantification. TCRdb itself ran the PCR reads through MiXCR, one entry per CDR3 protein. The table records more than 550,000 distinct CDR3 sequences, 25% of them present only once. The material sequenced was naive CD8+ T cells from blood, with Jurkat cell RNA spiked in. All receptors derive from a human donor in good health. Some libraries in this study had Jurkat cell RNA spiked in. Each CDR3 is given with its conserved first and last residue. D genes are given only for firm matches. Rows give clone size only sometimes, using once, few, many, or a class for an expanded clone.

>TRBV11-3|TRBD1|TRBJ2-3|few
TGTGCCAGCAGCCACAGGGGGCGGGCAGATACGCAGTATTTT
CASSHRGRADTQYF
>TRBV29-1|TRBD2|TRBJ2-7|many
TGCAGCGTTGAAGATCCCCTAGCGGGGGAGCAGTACTTC
CSVEDPLAGEQYF
>TRBV9|.|TRBJ1-4|.
TGTGCCAGCAGCGAAAAGAGGAGTATTAATGAAAAACTGTTTTTT
CASSEKRSINEKLFF
>TRBV27|.|TRBJ2-3|few
TGTGCCACCATTTCGGGGGGCGCCACAGATACGCAGTATTTT
CATISGGATDTQYF
>TRBV2|TRBD2|TRBJ2-3|few
TGTGCCAGCAGTGAAGCACCGGGACTAGCGGGAGGGCCGCCTAGCACAGATACGCAGTATTTT
CASSEAPGLAGGPPSTDTQYF
>TRBV27|.|TRBJ1-1|many
TGTGCCAGCAGTATCACAGAGAACACTGAAGCTTTCTTT
CASSITENTEAFF
>TRBV7-9|.|TRBJ2-1|few
TGTGCCAGCAGCCAGGCAGGATTCCACTACAATGAGCAGTCCTTC
CASSQAGFHYNEQSF
>TRBV4-1|.|TRBJ1-6|.
TGCGCCAGCAGTCAATTGGGAGGGAAGGGCTCCTATAATTCACCCCTCCACTTT
CASSQLGGKGSYNSPLHF
>TRBV10-3|.|TRBJ2-5|.
TGTGCCATCAGTGAGGTTCAAGGAGCGGACCAAGAGACCCAGTACTTC
CAISEVQGADQETQYF
>TRBV30|TRBD1|TRBJ2-3|many
TGTGCCTGGAACCAGGGGGCTAGCACAGATACGCAGTATTTT
CAWNQGASTDTQYF
>TRBV20-1|.|TRBJ2-1|many
TGCAGTGCTCGTGCTGAAGATGAGCAGTTCTTC
CSARAEDEQFF
>TRBV7-2|.|TRBJ1-4|many
TGTGCCAGCAGCTTACAGCTTAATGAAAAACTGTTTTTT
CASSLQLNEKLFF
>TRBV12-3/TRBV12-4|.|TRBJ2-3|many
TGTGCCAGCAGTGAAGCTTATGGTCCCCATAGGACGCAGTATTTT
CASSEAYGPHRTQYF
>TRBV7-9|TRBD2|TRBJ2-1|.
TGTGCCAGCAGCACCAGACTAGCGGGGGGCCGCTCCGTGGAGCAGTTCTTC
CASSTRLAGGRSVEQFF
>TRBV27|TRBD1|TRBJ1-5|.
TGTGCCAGCAGTTCCACCGGGACAGGGTATCAGCCCCGGCATTTT
CASSSTGTGYQPRHF
>TRBV4-3|.|TRBJ1-1|many
TGCGCCAGCAGCCAAGAATCCTGGGGAGGAACTGAAGCTTTCTTT
CASSQESWGGTEAFF
>TRBV7-2|TRBD2|TRBJ2-7|many
TGTGCCAGCAGCACCAAACAGACTAGCGGGAGGGCCTTAGTATACGAGCAGTACTTC
CASSTKQTSGRALVYEQYF
>TRBV13|TRBD1|TRBJ1-4|few
TGTGCCAGCAGCGCAAGAGGGACAGGGGGTGAAAAACTGTTTTTT
CASSARGTGGEKLFF
>TRBV28|.|TRBJ1-5|many
TGTGCCAGCAGTCTCGGGACCGACAGTAGCAATCAGCCCCAGCATTTT
CASSLGTDSSNQPQHF
>TRBV15|.|TRBJ2-6|.
TGTGCCACCAGCAGTGGGCCAAACTCTGGGGCCAACGTCCTGACTTTC
CATSSGPNSGANVLTF
>TRBV7-2|.|TRBJ1-2|many
TGTGCCAGCAGCTTAGGCAGGGTCTCTTCTATCTATGGCTACACCTTC
CASSLGRVSSIYGYTF
>TRBV7-9|.|TRBJ2-3|few
TGTGCCAGCAGCTTAGCACAGGTAGATACGCAGTATTTT
CASSLAQVDTQYF
>TRBV7-9|.|TRBJ1-1|.
TGTGCCAGCAGCGATGGGGGGCGGAACACTGAAGCTTTCTTT
CASSDGGRNTEAFF
>TRBV6-2/TRBV6-3|.|TRBJ1-5|few
TGTGCCAGCAGTTTGACCCTGAGGCGTGGGCCCCAGCATTTT
CASSLTLRRGPQHF
>TRBV5-1|.|TRBJ2-7|many
TGCGCCAGCAGCTCGGGCAACTACCCCTACGAGCAGTACTTC
CASSSGNYPYEQYF
>TRBV9|.|TRBJ2-5|many
TGTGCCAGCAGCGTAGGGCACGCCCAAGAGACCCAGTACTTC
CASSVGHAQETQYF
>TRBV4-1|.|TRBJ1-1|few
TGCGCCAGCAGCCAAGATCGGCTTGCGGGGGGGGCTGAAGCTTTCTTT
CASSQDRLAGGAEAFF
>TRBV19|TRBD1|TRBJ2-7|many
TGTGCCAGTAGTATGGGGACAGGATTGGACTACGAGCAGTACTTC
CASSMGTGLDYEQYF
>TRBV29-1|TRBD2|TRBJ2-7|many
TGCAGCGCCACGACTAGCGGGAGGAAAGGGTTGTACGAGCAGTACTTC
CSATTSGRKGLYEQYF
>TRBV5-3|.|TRBJ1-5|few
TGTGCCAGCAGCAGACTGAGCAATCAGCCCCAGCATTTT
CASSRLSNQPQHF
>TRBV25-1|TRBD2|TRBJ2-5|.
TGTGCCAGCAGCAGGGAGGGGACCCGGTTTCAAGAGACCCAGTACTTC
CASSREGTRFQETQYF
>TRBV27|TRBD2|TRBJ2-3|.
TGTGCCAGAAGTTTGCTAGCGGGGGGGCCCACAGATACGCAGTATTTT
CARSLLAGGPTDTQYF
>TRBV28|TRBD1|TRBJ1-2|.
TGTGCCAGCAGTGCAACAGGGGGGACCAACTATGGCTACACCTTC
CASSATGGTNYGYTF
>TRBV12-3/TRBV12-4|TRBD1|TRBJ2-1|.
TGTGCCAGTAACGAGGGGGCCGCCTACAATGAGCAGTTCTTC
CASNEGAAYNEQFF
>TRBV29-1|.|TRBJ2-7|many
TGCAGCGTTGAAGAGGCAGGGGGAGGGTACGAGCAGTACTTC
CSVEEAGGGYEQYF
>TRBV7-9|.|TRBJ2-1|few
TGTGCCAGCAGCCCCTTCCAAGACCCTGTGGACAATGAGCAGTTCTTC
CASSPFQDPVDNEQFF
>TRBV28|.|TRBJ2-3|many
TGTGCCAGCATCCACGCGGGACAAATATCCACAGATACGCAGTATTTT
CASIHAGQISTDTQYF